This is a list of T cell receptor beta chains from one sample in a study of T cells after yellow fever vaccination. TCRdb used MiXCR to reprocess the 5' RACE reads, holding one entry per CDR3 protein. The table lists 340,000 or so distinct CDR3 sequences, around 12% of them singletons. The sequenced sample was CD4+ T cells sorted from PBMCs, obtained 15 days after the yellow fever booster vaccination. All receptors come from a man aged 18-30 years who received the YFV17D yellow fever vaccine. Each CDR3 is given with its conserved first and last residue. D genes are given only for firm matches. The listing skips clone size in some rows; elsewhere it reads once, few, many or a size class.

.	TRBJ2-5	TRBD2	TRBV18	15	TGTGCCAGCTCACCCCAGCGGGGGGATCAAGAGACCCAGTACTTC	CASSPQRGDQETQYF
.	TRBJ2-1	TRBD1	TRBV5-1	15	TGCGCCAGCATGTTTCAGACAGGGGCATACAATGAGCAGTTCTTC	CASMFQTGAYNEQFF
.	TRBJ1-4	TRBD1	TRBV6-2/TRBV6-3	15	TGTGCCAGCAGTGATCCCGGGACAGGGGGTGAAAAACTGTTTTTT	CASSDPGTGGEKLFF
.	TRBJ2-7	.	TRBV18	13	TGTGCCAGCTCACGCTCTTCCAGCGACGAGCAGTACTTC	CASSRSSSDEQYF
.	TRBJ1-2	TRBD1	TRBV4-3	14	TGCGCCAGCAGCCAAAGGGCCACAGGGGCGAGCTACACCTTC	CASSQRATGASYTF
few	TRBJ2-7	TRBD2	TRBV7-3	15	TGTGCCAGCAGCTTTAGCGGGGGAAGCTCCTACGAGCAGTACTTC	CASSFSGGSSYEQYF
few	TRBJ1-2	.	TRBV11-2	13	TGTGCCAGCAGCCCAACCAGGGCCTATGGCTACACCTTC	CASSPTRAYGYTF
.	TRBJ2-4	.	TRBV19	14	TGTGCCAGTAGTATAGACAGGTTGAAAAACATTCAGTACTTC	CASSIDRLKNIQYF
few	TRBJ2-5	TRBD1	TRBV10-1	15	TGCGCCAGCAGCCCGGGACAGGGGAGGTCGGAGACCCAGTACTTC	CASSPGQGRSETQYF
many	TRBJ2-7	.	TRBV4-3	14	TGCGCCAGCAGCATGCAAAAAGGGGGGCGCGAGCAGTACTTC	CASSMQKGGREQYF
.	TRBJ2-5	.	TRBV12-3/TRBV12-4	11	TGTGCCAGCAGTTTAGATGCCTACCAGTACTTC	CASSLDAYQYF
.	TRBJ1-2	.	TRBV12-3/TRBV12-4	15	TGTGCCAGCAGTTTAGAGTGGGGCCGTTCGGAGGGCTACACCTTC	CASSLEWGRSEGYTF
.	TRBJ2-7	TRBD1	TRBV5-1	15	TGCGCCAGCAGCGATTCACAGGGGGTCTCCTACGAGCAGTACTTC	CASSDSQGVSYEQYF
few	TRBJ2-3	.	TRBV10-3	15	TGTGCCATCAGTGCCCCTCCGCAGCTCACAGATACGCAGTATTTT	CAISAPPQLTDTQYF
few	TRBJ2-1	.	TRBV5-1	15	TGCGCCAGCAGCTGGGCGGGGTTGAGCGGCGATGAGCAGTTCTTC	CASSWAGLSGDEQFF
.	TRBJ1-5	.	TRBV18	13	TGTGCCAGCCAAGGGGTGGGCAATCAGCCCCAGCATTTT	CASQGVGNQPQHF
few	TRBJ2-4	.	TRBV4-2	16	TGTGCCAGCAGCTTGGTAGGGGTTTCGGCCAAAAACATTCAGTACTTC	CASSLVGVSAKNIQYF
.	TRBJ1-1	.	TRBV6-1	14	TGTGCCACTCTCGAGGCGGGCCAGAACACTGAAGCTTTCTTT	CATLEAGQNTEAFF
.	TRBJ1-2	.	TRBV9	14	TGTGCCAGCAGGGGGGCTGGGGGCGCCCATGGCTACACCTTC	CASRGAGGAHGYTF
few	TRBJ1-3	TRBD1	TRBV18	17	TGTGCCAGCTCACCACAAGCCGGGACAGGGGCCCGAAACACCATATATTTT	CASSPQAGTGARNTIYF
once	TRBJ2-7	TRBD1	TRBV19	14	TGTGCCAGCTCGGGACAGGTTTTCGCCTACGAGCAGTACTTC	CASSGQVFAYEQYF
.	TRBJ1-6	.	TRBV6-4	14	TGTGCCAGCAGTGACGGCGGGTACGGGTCACCCCTCCACTTT	CASSDGGYGSPLHF
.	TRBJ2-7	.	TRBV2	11	TGTGCCAGCAGTGTCGGTTTGGGGCAGTACTTC	CASSVGLGQYF
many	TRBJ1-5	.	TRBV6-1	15	TGTGCCAGCAGCGAGTCGACCAGGAGCAATCAGCCCCAGCATTTT	CASSESTRSNQPQHF
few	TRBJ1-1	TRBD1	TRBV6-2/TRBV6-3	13	TGTGCCAGCAGCCGGGACAGGGGGCGGCAGGCTTTCTTT	CASSRDRGRQAFF
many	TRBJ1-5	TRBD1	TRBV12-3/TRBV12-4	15	TGTGCCAGCAGTTTCAGACAGGGGGACGGTCAGCCCCAGCATTTT	CASSFRQGDGQPQHF
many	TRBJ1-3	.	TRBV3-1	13	TGTGCCAGCAGCCAGGGAGCGGGAAACACCATATATTTT	CASSQGAGNTIYF
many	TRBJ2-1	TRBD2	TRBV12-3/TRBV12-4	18	TGTGCCAGCAGTCCACGTGGGGGTAGCGGGGGGACCTACAATGAGCAGTTCTTC	CASSPRGGSGGTYNEQFF
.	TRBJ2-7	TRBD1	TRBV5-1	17	TGCGCCAGCAGCTTGAGGGACAGGGCTCTTGTGAGGTACGAGCAGTACTTC	CASSLRDRALVRYEQYF
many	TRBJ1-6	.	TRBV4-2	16	TGTGCCAGCAGCCAAGATTTCGGGGCCCAGAATTCACCCCTCCACTTT	CASSQDFGAQNSPLHF
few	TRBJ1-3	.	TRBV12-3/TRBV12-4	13	TGTGCCAGCTCCTCTTCCCGGGGAAACACCATATATTTT	CASSSSRGNTIYF
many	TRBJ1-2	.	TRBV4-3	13	TGCGCCAGCAGCCAAGAAGTGGCCTATGGCTACACCTTC	CASSQEVAYGYTF
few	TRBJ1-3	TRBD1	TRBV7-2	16	TGTGCCAGCAGCACTAGGGACAGGGGGACTGGAAACACCATATATTTT	CASSTRDRGTGNTIYF
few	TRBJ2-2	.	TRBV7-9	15	TGTGCCAGCAGCCCGATGGCAGGGATCACCGGGGAGCTGTTTTTT	CASSPMAGITGELFF
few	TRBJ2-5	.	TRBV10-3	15	TGTGCCATCAGTGGGGCCGGAGGGGGGCGAGAGACCCAGTACTTC	CAISGAGGGRETQYF
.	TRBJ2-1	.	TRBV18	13	TGTGCCAGCTCACCACAGACAAACAATGAGCAGTTCTTC	CASSPQTNNEQFF
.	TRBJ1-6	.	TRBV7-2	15	TGTGCCAGCAGCTTCGGTCTACAGTATAATTCACCCCTCCACTTT	CASSFGLQYNSPLHF
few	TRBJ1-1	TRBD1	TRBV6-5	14	TGTGCCAGCAGTTACCACGTAAAGGGGGCGCGAGCTTTCTTT	CASSYHVKGARAFF
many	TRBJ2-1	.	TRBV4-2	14	TGTGCCAGCAGCCAACTTGACACCCACAATGAGCAGTTCTTC	CASSQLDTHNEQFF
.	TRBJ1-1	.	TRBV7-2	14	TGTGCCAGCAGCCCCAGGGGCCGGCCCACTGAAGCTTTCTTT	CASSPRGRPTEAFF
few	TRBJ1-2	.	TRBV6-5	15	TGTGCCAGCAGTTACTCGGGAGGCCTTAACTATGGCTACACCTTC	CASSYSGGLNYGYTF
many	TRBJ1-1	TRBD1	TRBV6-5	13	TGTGCCAGCAGTTTCCATGACAGGGGAGAAGCTTTCTTT	CASSFHDRGEAFF